The clone carrying this TCR beta chain has ten or more counts. Its antigen is not identified. This sample stems from a study of early T cells in non-severe SARS-CoV-2 infection. Study-wide results and caveats: Reliance on VDJdb matching favored anti-spike CD8 responses; private and CD4 specificities were missed.

Unique molecular identifiers were attached to individual cDNA molecules. TCRdb re-derived calls from the 5' RACE reads in MiXCR, one entry per CDR3 protein. Of 60,000 or so distinct CDR3 sequences listed, less than 14% are singletons. V lost 4 bases and J lost 3, with 10 bases in between. The CDR3 is 13 amino acids. Germline loops: CDR1 SGHNT, CDR2 YYREEE (reference sequence). The chain has TRBV5-4 and TRBJ1-2; D is uncertain. This TCR was recovered from an adult who was a healthcare worker with PCR-confirmed SARS-CoV-2 infection or an uninfected control (not recorded which). Sequenced: whole blood. CDR3 region: CASSARNDYGYTF. As DNA, the CDR3 is TGTGCCAGCAGCGCCCGTAACGACTATGGCTACACCTTC.